The clone carrying this T cell receptor beta chain has only a few counts. Constant-segment-primed 5'RACE gave TCR alpha and TCR beta cDNA libraries with sample barcodes and UMIs. TCRdb recomputed calls from the 5' RACE reads with MiXCR, one row per CDR3 protein. The sample holds some 180,000 distinct CDR3 sequences, 10% to 15% seen once. This record comes from a study of T-cell memory formation after mild COVID-19. With 6 bases clipped from V and 4 bases from J, the junction kept 12 bases outside the gene matches. CDR3 length: 16 residues. Germline loops: CDR1 SGHTA, CDR2 FQGTGA. The sample consisted of PBMCs or a T cell subset sorted from them (not recorded which). This TCR was recovered from a man younger than 35 who had mild COVID-19 (a few samples of this study predate the infection). Cell type and time point are not known. This chain links TRBV7-3 with TRBJ2-5; TRBD2 aligns across 9 bases. DNA for the CDR3: TGTGCCAGCAGTTTGAGCGGGGGGCCCGACGGAGAGACCCAGTACTTC. Translation: CASSLSGGPDGETQYF.